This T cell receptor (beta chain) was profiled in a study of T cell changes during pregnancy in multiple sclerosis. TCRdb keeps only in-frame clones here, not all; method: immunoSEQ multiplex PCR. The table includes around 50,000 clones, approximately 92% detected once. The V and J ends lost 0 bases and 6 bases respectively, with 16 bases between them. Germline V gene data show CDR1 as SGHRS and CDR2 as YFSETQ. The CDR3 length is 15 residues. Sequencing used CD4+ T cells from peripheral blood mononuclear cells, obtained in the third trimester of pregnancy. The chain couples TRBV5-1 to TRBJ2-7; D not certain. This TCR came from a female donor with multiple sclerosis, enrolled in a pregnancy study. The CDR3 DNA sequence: TGCGCCAGCAGCTTGGGGCAGGTACGATCCCCCGAGCAGTACTTC. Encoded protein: CASSLGQVRSPEQYF.